The rows below give T cell receptor beta chains drawn from one sample of a study of beta chain features in type 1 diabetes. Method: immunoSEQ multiplex PCR; TCRdb's copy keeps in-frame clones and lacks some. Among 300,000 to 400,000 clones, over 7% were seen once, and the ten largest hold 1%. The specimen sequenced was central memory CD4+ T cells from blood. The source of these receptors is a man under 40 with type 1 diabetes. Each CDR3 is given with its conserved first and last residue. A D gene is named only where the DNA matches it firmly. The size of a clone is reported for some rows only, either as once, few or many, or as a class for expanded clones.

size: .
J: TRBJ2-2
D: .
V: TRBV18
CDR3: CASSPRGTGELFF
DNA: TGTGCCAGCTCACCACGGGGGACCGGGGAGCTGTTTTTT

size: .
J: TRBJ2-3
D: .
V: TRBV4-3
CDR3: CASSQNRDGTDTQYF
DNA: TGCGCCAGCAGCCAAAACAGGGACGGCACAGATACGCAGTATTTT

size: few
J: TRBJ1-2
D: .
V: TRBV18
CDR3: CASSNGGDYGYTF
DNA: TGTGCCAGCTCAAACGGAGGGGACTATGGCTACACCTTC

size: .
J: TRBJ1-2
D: .
V: TRBV29-1
CDR3: CSDRRDNYLGYTF
DNA: TGCAGCGACCGCCGGGACAATTATTTGGGCTACACCTTC

size: .
J: TRBJ2-7
D: TRBD2
V: TRBV7-2
CDR3: CASSLSTRGEYEQYF
DNA: TGTGCCAGCAGTCTCTCAACCCGGGGGGAGTACGAGCAGTACTTC

size: .
J: TRBJ1-5
D: .
V: TRBV6-5
CDR3: CASSSAPGGPQHF
DNA: TGTGCCAGCAGTTCCGCCCCGGGAGGGCCCCAGCATTTT

size: many
J: TRBJ2-3
D: .
V: TRBV19
CDR3: CASSMGLRTDTQYF
DNA: TGTGCCAGTAGTATGGGCCTGCGAACAGATACGCAGTATTTT

size: .
J: TRBJ1-1
D: .
V: TRBV11-2
CDR3: CASSLRLDRNTEAFF
DNA: TGTGCCAGCAGCTTACGGCTTGACCGAAACACTGAAGCTTTCTTT

size: few
J: TRBJ1-2
D: .
V: TRBV4-3
CDR3: CASSQAAPSPDGYTF
DNA: TGCGCCAGCAGCCAAGCGGCACCCAGTCCCGATGGCTACACCTTC

size: .
J: TRBJ1-5
D: .
V: TRBV29-1
CDR3: CSVGGLGNQPQHF
DNA: TGCAGCGTTGGCGGACTGGGGAATCAGCCCCAGCATTTT

size: .
J: TRBJ1-6
D: .
V: TRBV7-8
CDR3: CASSLAARGNSPLHF
DNA: TGTGCCAGCAGCTTAGCAGCTAGGGGCAATTCACCCCTCCACTTT

size: few
J: TRBJ2-7
D: .
V: TRBV7-2
CDR3: CASSSAGRDYEQYF
DNA: TGTGCCAGCAGCTCGGCCGGGCGCGACTACGAGCAGTACTTC

size: few
J: TRBJ2-7
D: TRBD1
V: TRBV27
CDR3: CASSFPQGGRWEQYF
DNA: TGTGCCAGCAGTTTCCCACAGGGGGGACGTTGGGAGCAGTACTTC

size: many
J: TRBJ2-3
D: .
V: TRBV20-1
CDR3: CSAPIPDTQYF
DNA: TGCAGTGCCCCCATCCCGGATACGCAGTATTTT

size: few
J: TRBJ1-1
D: .
V: TRBV4-1
CDR3: CASSQDLGLGTFF
DNA: TGCGCCAGCAGCCAAGATTTGGGGTTGGGAACTTTCTTT

size: many
J: TRBJ2-1
D: TRBD1
V: TRBV28
CDR3: CASAVGQGLFF
DNA: TGTGCCAGCGCAGTAGGACAGGGGCTGTTCTTC

size: few
J: TRBJ1-4
D: .
V: TRBV7-8
CDR3: CASSLASREKLFF
DNA: TGTGCCAGCAGCTTAGCTTCGAGGGAAAAACTGTTTTTT

size: .
J: TRBJ1-2
D: TRBD1
V: TRBV7-2
CDR3: CASSPLQGTANYGYTF
DNA: TGTGCCAGCAGCCCGCTACAGGGGACTGCGAACTATGGCTACACCTTC

size: few
J: TRBJ2-3
D: .
V: TRBV4-1
CDR3: CASSQDRNTQYF
DNA: TGCGCCAGCAGCCAAGATCGTAATACGCAGTATTTT

size: .
J: TRBJ1-1
D: TRBD1
V: TRBV19
CDR3: CASRTDRAREAFF
DNA: TGTGCCAGTAGGACTGACAGGGCGCGTGAAGCTTTCTTT

size: few
J: TRBJ2-3
D: .
V: TRBV29-1
CDR3: CSVDTGTDTQYF
DNA: TGCAGCGTGGATACAGGGACAGATACGCAGTATTTT

size: few
J: TRBJ1-4
D: TRBD1
V: TRBV7-8
CDR3: CASSLAATGYEKLFF
DNA: TGTGCCAGCAGCTTAGCGGCGACAGGGTATGAAAAACTGTTTTTT

size: .
J: TRBJ1-2
D: TRBD1
V: TRBV19
CDR3: CASSTTGGGYTF
DNA: TGTGCCAGTAGTACGACAGGGGGCGGCTACACCTTC

size: few
J: TRBJ1-6
D: .
V: TRBV7-2
CDR3: CASSLQGQNNSPLHF
DNA: TGTGCCAGCAGCTTGCAGGGTCAAAATAATTCACCCCTCCACTTT

size: few
J: TRBJ2-3
D: .
V: TRBV7-9
CDR3: CASSLELAGTQYF
DNA: TGTGCCAGCAGCTTAGAGCTTGCGGGTACGCAGTATTTT

size: .
J: TRBJ2-5
D: .
V: TRBV2
CDR3: CASNREETQYF
DNA: TGTGCCAGCAATAGGGAGGAGACCCAGTACTTC

size: many
J: TRBJ2-7
D: TRBD1
V: TRBV4-3
CDR3: CASSRQTGRGDYEQYF
DNA: TGCGCCAGCAGCCGCCAGACAGGGAGAGGCGACTACGAGCAGTACTTC

size: .
J: TRBJ2-1
D: .
V: TRBV7-7
CDR3: CASSSQGGNEQFF
DNA: TGTGCTAGCAGCTCCCAGGGGGGCAATGAGCAGTTCTTC

size: few
J: TRBJ2-1
D: .
V: TRBV5-6
CDR3: CASSLEGGPHNEQFF
DNA: TGTGCCAGCAGCTTGGAAGGGGGGCCCCACAATGAGCAGTTCTTC

size: few
J: TRBJ2-2
D: .
V: TRBV18
CDR3: CASSLIQGQGRGTGELFF
DNA: TGTGCCAGCTCACTAATACAGGGCCAGGGGAGAGGCACCGGGGAGCTGTTTTTT

size: .
J: TRBJ2-1
D: .
V: TRBV7-2
CDR3: CASSSQGTSYNEQFF
DNA: TGTGCCAGCAGCTCTCAAGGGACCTCCTACAATGAGCAGTTCTTC

size: few
J: TRBJ2-7
D: .
V: TRBV6-6
CDR3: CASITDGRGEQYF
DNA: TGTGCCAGCATTACCGACGGACGAGGTGAGCAGTACTTC

size: many
J: TRBJ2-6
D: .
V: TRBV28
CDR3: CASSERSGANVLTF
DNA: TGTGCCAGCAGCGAGCGCTCTGGGGCCAACGTCCTGACTTTC

size: few
J: TRBJ2-3
D: TRBD2
V: TRBV4-3
CDR3: CASSPKSTSGGDTQYF
DNA: TGCGCCAGCAGCCCAAAAAGCACTAGCGGGGGGGATACGCAGTATTTT

size: .
J: TRBJ1-2
D: .
V: TRBV2
CDR3: CASSAGSRSYGYTF
DNA: TGTGCCAGCAGTGCGGGGTCCAGGTCGTATGGCTACACCTTC

size: few
J: TRBJ2-3
D: .
V: TRBV29-1
CDR3: CSAESYQPGHSTDTQYF
DNA: TGCAGCGCCGAATCCTACCAACCGGGGCATAGCACAGATACGCAGTATTTT

size: few
J: TRBJ2-1
D: TRBD2
V: TRBV30
CDR3: CASLADGGAYNEQFF
DNA: TGTGCCTCCTTGGCAGACGGGGGGGCTTACAATGAGCAGTTCTTC

size: few
J: TRBJ2-6
D: TRBD1
V: TRBV11-2
CDR3: CASSHLPGQGSGANVLTF
DNA: TGTGCCAGCAGCCACCTCCCGGGACAGGGCTCTGGGGCCAACGTCCTGACTTTC

size: few
J: TRBJ2-3
D: .
V: TRBV7-2
CDR3: CASRTGSDTQYF
DNA: TGTGCCAGCAGAACAGGGTCAGATACGCAGTATTTT